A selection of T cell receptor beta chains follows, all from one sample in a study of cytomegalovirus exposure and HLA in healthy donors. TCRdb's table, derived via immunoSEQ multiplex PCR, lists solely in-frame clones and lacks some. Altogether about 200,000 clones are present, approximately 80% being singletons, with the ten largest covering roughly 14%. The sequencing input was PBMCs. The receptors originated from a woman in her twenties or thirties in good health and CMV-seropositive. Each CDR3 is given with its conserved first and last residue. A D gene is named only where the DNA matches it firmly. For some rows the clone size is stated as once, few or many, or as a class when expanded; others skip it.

CDR3nt: TGTGCCAGCAGTGCCGGGATCCTAAAGTACGAGCAGTACTTC; CDR3aa: CASSAGILKYEQYF; d_gene: NA; v_gene: TRBV2; abundance: few; j_gene: TRBJ2-7
CDR3nt: TGTGCCTGGAGTATTTCGGGACAGGGGGCTAAGACCCAGTACTTC; CDR3aa: CAWSISGQGAKTQYF; d_gene: TRBD1; v_gene: TRBV30; abundance: NA; j_gene: TRBJ2-5
CDR3nt: TGCGCCAGCAGCCCTTGGACAGGGAGGTACCAAGAGACCCAGTACTTC; CDR3aa: CASSPWTGRYQETQYF; d_gene: TRBD1; v_gene: TRBV5-1; abundance: once; j_gene: TRBJ2-5
CDR3nt: TGCAGCGTTGTACTAGCGGGAGATGGTGAGCAGTTCTTC; CDR3aa: CSVVLAGDGEQFF; d_gene: TRBD2; v_gene: TRBV29-1; abundance: NA; j_gene: TRBJ2-1
CDR3nt: TGTGCCAGCAGGGGGGACAGGGGGAACGGCTACACCTTC; CDR3aa: CASRGDRGNGYTF; d_gene: TRBD1; v_gene: TRBV6-6; abundance: few; j_gene: TRBJ1-2
CDR3nt: TGTGCCAGCAGCTTACACAGACAAGAGACCCAGTACTTC; CDR3aa: CASSLHRQETQYF; d_gene: NA; v_gene: TRBV11-3; abundance: NA; j_gene: TRBJ2-5
CDR3nt: TGTGCCAGCAGCGTATCACAGGGTCAGATGACCCAGTACTTC; CDR3aa: CASSVSQGQMTQYF; d_gene: NA; v_gene: TRBV5-4; abundance: once; j_gene: TRBJ2-5
CDR3nt: TGCGCCAGCAGCTTGGGACAGGGTGACTATGGCTACACCTTC; CDR3aa: CASSLGQGDYGYTF; d_gene: TRBD1; v_gene: TRBV5-1; abundance: NA; j_gene: TRBJ1-2
CDR3nt: TGTGCCATCAGTTCCCCTAGCGGGGTCACAGATACGCAGTATTTT; CDR3aa: CAISSPSGVTDTQYF; d_gene: TRBD2; v_gene: TRBV10-3; abundance: NA; j_gene: TRBJ2-3
CDR3nt: TGTGCCTGGAGTCGCAACAGGGTAGATACGCAGTATTTT; CDR3aa: CAWSRNRVDTQYF; d_gene: NA; v_gene: TRBV30; abundance: NA; j_gene: TRBJ2-3
CDR3nt: TGCAGCGTTGGCGGTGGCGATGAAAAACTGTTTTTT; CDR3aa: CSVGGGDEKLFF; d_gene: NA; v_gene: TRBV29-1; abundance: NA; j_gene: TRBJ1-4
CDR3nt: TGTGCCAGCAGCCCCCCCAGGCAGACTGAAGCTTTCTTT; CDR3aa: CASSPPRQTEAFF; d_gene: NA; v_gene: TRBV13; abundance: NA; j_gene: TRBJ1-1
CDR3nt: TGTGCCAGCAGCTTGGGACAGGGAGAGGCGGAAGGCTACACCTTC; CDR3aa: CASSLGQGEAEGYTF; d_gene: TRBD1; v_gene: TRBV7-6; abundance: NA; j_gene: TRBJ1-2
CDR3nt: TGTGCCAGCAGTCAAACTAGCGGGGGTAAGCAGTTCTTC; CDR3aa: CASSQTSGGKQFF; d_gene: TRBD2; v_gene: TRBV6-4; abundance: NA; j_gene: TRBJ2-1
CDR3nt: TGTGCCACCAGCAGACGACAGAATGAGGAAAAACTGTTTTTT; CDR3aa: CATSRRQNEEKLFF; d_gene: NA; v_gene: TRBV15; abundance: NA; j_gene: TRBJ1-4
CDR3nt: TGTGCCAGCAGCCCCCGCCGGGACTTCAATTCACCCCTCCACTTT; CDR3aa: CASSPRRDFNSPLHF; d_gene: NA; v_gene: TRBV7-2; abundance: NA; j_gene: TRBJ1-6
CDR3nt: TGTGCCAGCAGTATCGCAGGGCAGGATGGCTACACCTTC; CDR3aa: CASSIAGQDGYTF; d_gene: NA; v_gene: TRBV5-6; abundance: NA; j_gene: TRBJ1-2
CDR3nt: TGCGCCAGCAGCTTGAACCGACAGGGAACCGGGGAGCTGTTTTTT; CDR3aa: CASSLNRQGTGELFF; d_gene: TRBD1; v_gene: TRBV5-1; abundance: NA; j_gene: TRBJ2-2
CDR3nt: TGTGCCAGCAGCTTAATTGCGGCCGGGGAGCTGTTTTTT; CDR3aa: CASSLIAAGELFF; d_gene: NA; v_gene: TRBV7-3; abundance: NA; j_gene: TRBJ2-2
CDR3nt: TGCAGCGTTACCATGGGGGGGACATACTACGAGCAGTACTTC; CDR3aa: CSVTMGGTYYEQYF; d_gene: NA; v_gene: TRBV29-1; abundance: once; j_gene: TRBJ2-7
CDR3nt: TGTGCCAGCAGCTTTGGCCAGGGTCTCGGTTCTGGGGCCAACGTCCTGACTTTC; CDR3aa: CASSFGQGLGSGANVLTF; d_gene: NA; v_gene: TRBV7-2; abundance: NA; j_gene: TRBJ2-6
CDR3nt: TGTGCCAGCAGCTTAGCTACGGTGAGCCTAGCGGACTACAATGAGCAGTTCTTC; CDR3aa: CASSLATVSLADYNEQFF; d_gene: TRBD2; v_gene: TRBV7-2; abundance: once; j_gene: TRBJ2-1
CDR3nt: TGCGCCAGCAGCCGGGGGGCGATAAAATCAGATACGCAGTATTTT; CDR3aa: CASSRGAIKSDTQYF; d_gene: NA; v_gene: TRBV5-1; abundance: NA; j_gene: TRBJ2-3
CDR3nt: TGCAGCGTTGAAGAAGTACAGGGGGTGGGATATGGCTACACCTTC; CDR3aa: CSVEEVQGVGYGYTF; d_gene: TRBD1; v_gene: TRBV29-1; abundance: NA; j_gene: TRBJ1-2
CDR3nt: TGTGCCAGCAGCATGACATCGAGCTCCTACAATGAGCAGTTCTTC; CDR3aa: CASSMTSSSYNEQFF; d_gene: NA; v_gene: TRBV7-9; abundance: NA; j_gene: TRBJ2-1
CDR3nt: TGCGCCAGCAGCTTGGACGGGGGGTACGAGCAGTACTTC; CDR3aa: CASSLDGGYEQYF; d_gene: TRBD2; v_gene: TRBV5-1; abundance: NA; j_gene: TRBJ2-7
CDR3nt: TGTGCCAGCAGTGGGAGGACTAGAGTAGTGACAGATACGCAGTATTTT; CDR3aa: CASSGRTRVVTDTQYF; d_gene: TRBD2; v_gene: TRBV2; abundance: NA; j_gene: TRBJ2-3
CDR3nt: TGTGCCAGCAGCTTCCAGACAGGGCGACTGAACACTGAAGCTTTCTTT; CDR3aa: CASSFQTGRLNTEAFF; d_gene: TRBD1; v_gene: TRBV11-2; abundance: NA; j_gene: TRBJ1-1
CDR3nt: TGTGCCAGCAGCTTGACAGGACGAGCGGGGTCTGTGAACACTGAAGCTTTCTTT; CDR3aa: CASSLTGRAGSVNTEAFF; d_gene: NA; v_gene: TRBV5-5; abundance: NA; j_gene: TRBJ1-1
CDR3nt: TGTGCCAGCTCGCCCCGACAGGGGGTCAATGAGCAGTTCTTC; CDR3aa: CASSPRQGVNEQFF; d_gene: TRBD1; v_gene: TRBV18; abundance: NA; j_gene: TRBJ2-1
CDR3nt: TGTGCCAGTAGTATTCAGGGAATGAACACTGAAGCTTTCTTT; CDR3aa: CASSIQGMNTEAFF; d_gene: NA; v_gene: TRBV19; abundance: NA; j_gene: TRBJ1-1
CDR3nt: TGCGCCAGCAGCTTGGAAGGTCGGAGCCATGAAAAACTGTTTTTT; CDR3aa: CASSLEGRSHEKLFF; d_gene: NA; v_gene: TRBV5-1; abundance: once; j_gene: TRBJ1-4
CDR3nt: TGTTCCAGCAGCTTAGGAGGGGGAACAGCCACCGGGGAGCTGTTTTTT; CDR3aa: CSSSLGGGTATGELFF; d_gene: NA; v_gene: TRBV7-9; abundance: NA; j_gene: TRBJ2-2
CDR3nt: TGTGCCACCGGTCTAGGAAGACAGTTCTTC; CDR3aa: CATGLGRQFF; d_gene: NA; v_gene: TRBV15; abundance: NA; j_gene: TRBJ2-1
CDR3nt: TGCGCCAGCAGCCAAGATTACCCACACACAGATACGCAGTATTTT; CDR3aa: CASSQDYPHTDTQYF; d_gene: NA; v_gene: TRBV4-1; abundance: few; j_gene: TRBJ2-3
CDR3nt: TGTGCCAGCAGTTACAGGGGGTCCCGCCAGGGCTATGGCTACACCTTC; CDR3aa: CASSYRGSRQGYGYTF; d_gene: NA; v_gene: TRBV6-6; abundance: NA; j_gene: TRBJ1-2
CDR3nt: TGTGCCTGGACCAATTACCGGGACAGCTATGGCTACACCTTC; CDR3aa: CAWTNYRDSYGYTF; d_gene: TRBD1; v_gene: TRBV30; abundance: NA; j_gene: TRBJ1-2
CDR3nt: TGTGCCAGCAACTCGGACGGGACAGCCTACGAGCAGTACTTC; CDR3aa: CASNSDGTAYEQYF; d_gene: TRBD1; v_gene: TRBV11-2; abundance: NA; j_gene: TRBJ2-7
CDR3nt: TGTGCCAGCAGCCAACCGCTCCGGGACAGCGTTTACACCGGGGAGCTGTTTTTT; CDR3aa: CASSQPLRDSVYTGELFF; d_gene: TRBD1; v_gene: TRBV5-5; abundance: NA; j_gene: TRBJ2-2
CDR3nt: TGTGCCAGTAGGCCCGGGACAGTAGGTCAGCCCCAGCATTTT; CDR3aa: CASRPGTVGQPQHF; d_gene: TRBD1; v_gene: TRBV19; abundance: few; j_gene: TRBJ1-5
CDR3nt: TGTGCCAGCGGAGAGCGGGGGGGCTCGGAGACCCAGTACTTC; CDR3aa: CASGERGGSETQYF; d_gene: TRBD2; v_gene: TRBV6-1; abundance: few; j_gene: TRBJ2-5